Listed below are T cell receptor beta chains from one sample, sequenced in a study of Graves' ophthalmopathy and Graves' hyperthyroidism. One entry per CDR3 protein results from TCRdb running MiXCR on the multiplex PCR reads. This sample yields about 210,000 distinct CDR3 sequences, of which under 30% are seen a single time; around 9.8% belongs to the top ten. What was sequenced was peripheral blood. The receptor set was obtained from a middle-aged man with Graves' ophthalmopathy. Each CDR3 is given with its conserved first and last residue. The D gene is left open where the match is weak. For some rows the clone size is stated as once, few or many, or as a class when expanded; others skip it.

D gene,V gene,clone size,J gene,CDR3 DNA,CDR3 protein
TRBD2,TRBV6-1,once,TRBJ2-5,TGTGCCAGCAGTGATCAAGCGGGAGACGGTGAGACCCAGTACTTC,CASSDQAGDGETQYF
-,TRBV7-8,many,TRBJ2-3,TGTGCCAGCAGCTCGACAGCAGATACGCAGTATTTT,CASSSTADTQYF
TRBD1,TRBV7-2,many,TRBJ1-1,TGTGCCAGCAGCGATCGGACAGGGGGCACTGAAGCTTTCTTT,CASSDRTGGTEAFF
-,TRBV12-3/TRBV12-4,many,TRBJ2-2,TGTGCCAGCAGACTAACCGGGAAGCTGTTTTTT,CASRLTGKLFF
-,TRBV6-1,many,TRBJ2-4,TGTGCCACAGACGGCTTAGCCAAAAACATTCAGTACTTC,CATDGLAKNIQYF
-,TRBV19,many,TRBJ1-2,TGTGCCAGTGCATTCCTGTATGGCTACACCTTC,CASAFLYGYTF
-,TRBV20-1,-,TRBJ1-2,TGCAGTGCTAGACAGGGGATCTATGGCTACACCTTC,CSARQGIYGYTF
TRBD1,TRBV7-8,-,TRBJ2-2,TGTGCCAGCAGCGACAGGGCCACCGGGGAGCTGTTTTTT,CASSDRATGELFF
TRBD2,TRBV11-2,many,TRBJ2-5,TGTGCCAGCAGCTCCACACTAGCGGGAGTCCTTTTAGAGACCCAGTACTTC,CASSSTLAGVLLETQYF
TRBD1,TRBV11-2,-,TRBJ2-2,TGTGCCAGCAGTGATGTAAGGGGGCAGAGCACCGGGGAGCTGTTTTTT,CASSDVRGQSTGELFF
TRBD1,TRBV28,-,TRBJ2-7,TGTGCCAGCAGTTCCTCCGGGACAGGGTTACCTTACGAGCAGTACTTC,CASSSSGTGLPYEQYF
-,TRBV12-3/TRBV12-4,many,TRBJ2-7,TGTGCCAGCAGTTTACAGGACTACGAGCAGTACTTC,CASSLQDYEQYF
-,TRBV6-5,many,TRBJ2-2,TGTGCCAGCAGCTACCCCCAGTCCGGGGAGCTGTTTTTT,CASSYPQSGELFF
TRBD1,TRBV15,many,TRBJ1-2,TGTGCCACCAGCAGAGACCGGGACAGCCCCTATGGCTACACCTTC,CATSRDRDSPYGYTF
TRBD2,TRBV19,many,TRBJ2-7,TGTGCCAGTAGACTTAACACGGGGGGGGACTACGAGCAGTACTTC,CASRLNTGGDYEQYF
TRBD2,TRBV6-2/TRBV6-3,-,TRBJ2-2,TGTGCCAGCAGTTACTCCTCGCTAGCGGGAGGGTTGAACACCGGGGAGCTGTTTTTT,CASSYSSLAGGLNTGELFF
TRBD1,TRBV25-1,many,TRBJ2-5,TGTGCCAGCAGTGGAGGACAGGGGGGCCGGGAGACCCAGTACTTC,CASSGGQGGRETQYF
TRBD1,TRBV28,-,TRBJ2-7,TGTGCCAGCAGTGGTACCAAACAGGGGGCCTCTTACGAGCAGTACTTC,CASSGTKQGASYEQYF
TRBD2,TRBV14,many,TRBJ2-7,TGTGCCAGCAGCCAAGTCGGGCGGGAGATCTGGGACGACGAGCAGTACTTC,CASSQVGREIWDDEQYF
-,TRBV28,-,TRBJ2-7,TGTGCCAGCAGTTTAACCGGGACGGCAACCTCCTACGAGCAGTACTTC,CASSLTGTATSYEQYF
-,TRBV19,many,TRBJ1-5,TGTGCCAGTAGTATAGGGGGAGATATGACCGACTTTTATCAGCCCCAGCATTTT,CASSIGGDMTDFYQPQHF
-,TRBV6-1,-,TRBJ2-4,TGTGCCAGCAGTCATACCCCCAGGGGAGCCAAAAACATTCAGTACTTC,CASSHTPRGAKNIQYF
TRBD1,TRBV20-1,many,TRBJ1-2,TGCAGTGCAAAGGGGGCGTTACGGTTGGACTACACCTTC,CSAKGALRLDYTF
-,TRBV29-1,many,TRBJ1-2,TGCAGCACAATCACTTCAGGAAACTATGGCTACACCTTC,CSTITSGNYGYTF
-,TRBV2,many,TRBJ1-3,TGTGCCAGTACTTTAGGCCTCTCTGGAAACACCATATATTTT,CASTLGLSGNTIYF
TRBD2,TRBV12-3/TRBV12-4,-,TRBJ2-7,TGTGCCAGCAGCCTTAACAGCGGGGGATCCTACGAGCAGTACTTC,CASSLNSGGSYEQYF
TRBD2,TRBV6-1,few,TRBJ2-7,TGTGCCAGTCACCCGGGGACTAGCGGGAGGGCCGCCTACGAGCAGTACTTC,CASHPGTSGRAAYEQYF
TRBD1,TRBV7-9,many,TRBJ1-6,TGTGCCAGCAGCTTAGTGGGACAGGGAGGTTCACCCCTCCACTTT,CASSLVGQGGSPLHF
TRBD1,TRBV6-4,-,TRBJ1-1,TGTGCCAGCAGTGCCACAGGGACAGGGGCCGAAGCTGAAGCTTTCTTT,CASSATGTGAEAEAFF